Listed below are T cell receptor beta chains from one sample, sequenced in a study of shared clonotypes between healthy human individuals. This table comes from immunoSEQ multiplex PCR, and its TCRdb copy is limited to in-frame clones, with some not included. Altogether 2 million to 2.5 million clones are present, 85% to 95% being singletons, with the ten largest covering 0.37%. The sample was naive CD4+ T cells from PBMCs. The receptors here all came from a man aged 18 to 30 in good health. Some clones in this sample may be carry-over from other donors' samples. Both conserved end residues are part of each CDR3. A D gene is named only where the DNA matches it firmly. Size is stated for part of the rows, as once, few or many counts, or as a class when the clone is expanded.

NA,TRBV5-1,TRBJ2-5,NA,CASSLAVTAPDSSYQETQYF,TGCGCCAGCAGCTTGGCCGTCACTGCCCCGGACTCCAGTTACCAAGAGACCCAGTACTTC
NA,TRBV19,TRBJ2-2,NA,CASSTIDPPVGELFF,TGTGCCAGTAGTACGATTGACCCACCAGTCGGGGAGCTGTTTTTT
NA,TRBV4-1,TRBJ2-3,TRBD2,CASSQDHTFGLAGLTDTQYF,TGCGCCAGCAGCCAAGATCATACCTTCGGACTAGCGGGCCTCACAGATACGCAGTATTTT
once,TRBV29-1,TRBJ2-7,NA,CSVGGGQSDYEQYF,TGCAGCGTGGGGGGGGGACAGTCCGACTACGAGCAGTACTTC
NA,TRBV7-3,TRBJ2-1,TRBD2,CASSLTRTSGAGDEQFF,TGTGCCAGCAGCTTAACCCGAACTAGCGGTGCGGGCGATGAGCAGTTCTTC
NA,TRBV6-4,TRBJ2-2,NA,CASSEQARTGELFF,TGTGCCAGCAGTGAACAGGCGAGGACCGGGGAGCTGTTTTTT
NA,TRBV27,TRBJ2-1,TRBD2,CASSLRGGSLEGNEQFF,TGTGCCAGCAGCCTTAGGGGCGGGAGTCTAGAGGGCAATGAGCAGTTCTTC
NA,TRBV5-1,TRBJ2-7,TRBD1,CASSLTGAGASYEQYF,TGCGCCAGCAGCTTGACAGGGGCCGGCGCCTCCTACGAGCAGTACTTC
NA,TRBV5-4,TRBJ2-2,TRBD1,CASSIINRGRRDTGELFF,TGTGCCAGCAGCATCATCAACAGGGGGCGCCGGGACACCGGGGAGCTGTTTTTT
once,TRBV30,TRBJ2-5,NA,CAWSGGTGETQYF,TGTGCCTGGAGTGGCGGGACCGGAGAGACCCAGTACTTC
NA,TRBV28,TRBJ2-3,TRBD2,CASSFMASGRDTQYF,TGTGCCAGCAGTTTCATGGCTAGCGGGAGGGATACGCAGTATTTT
once,TRBV5-1,TRBJ2-3,TRBD2,CASSSGGTGTDTQYF,TGCGCCAGCAGCTCGGGGGGGACTGGAACAGATACGCAGTATTTT
NA,TRBV5-1,TRBJ2-7,TRBD1,CASSLGGQGGEYEQYF,TGCGCCAGCAGCTTGGGTGGACAGGGTGGGGAGTACGAGCAGTACTTC